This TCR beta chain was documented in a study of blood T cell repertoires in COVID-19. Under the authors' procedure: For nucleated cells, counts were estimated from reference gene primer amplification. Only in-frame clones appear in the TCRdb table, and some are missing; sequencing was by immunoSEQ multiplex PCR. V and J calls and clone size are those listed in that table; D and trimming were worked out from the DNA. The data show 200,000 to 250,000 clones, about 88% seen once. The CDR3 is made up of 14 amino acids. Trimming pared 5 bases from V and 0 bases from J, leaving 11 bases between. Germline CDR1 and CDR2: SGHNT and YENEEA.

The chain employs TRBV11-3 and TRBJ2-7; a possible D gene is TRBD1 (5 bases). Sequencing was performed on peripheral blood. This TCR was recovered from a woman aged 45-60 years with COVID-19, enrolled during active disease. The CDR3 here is CASSRTRSSYEQYF. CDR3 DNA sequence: TGTGCCAGCAGCCGGACACGGTCCTCCTACGAGCAGTACTTC. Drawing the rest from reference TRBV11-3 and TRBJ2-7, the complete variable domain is EAGVVQSPRYKIIEKKQPVAFWCNPISGHNTLYWYLQNLGQGPELLIRYENEEAVDDSQLPKDRFSAERLKGVDSTLKIQPAELGDSAVYLCASSRTRSSYEQYFGPGTRLTVT.